This is a list of T cell receptor beta chains from one sample in a study of blood T cell repertoires in COVID-19. The data were produced by immunoSEQ multiplex PCR, yet TCRdb's version contains in-frame clones alone and is incomplete. The sample has some 140,000 clones; around 85% are singletons. Sequenced: peripheral blood. These receptors were collected from a woman between 45 and 60 years old who had recovered from COVID-19. Both conserved end residues are part of each CDR3. A D gene is named only where the DNA matches it firmly. Clone sizes are given selectively: once, few, many, or a class where the clone is expanded.

J,D,V,size,CDR3,DNA
TRBJ2-3,TRBD2,TRBV6-2/TRBV6-3,once,CASSYSYLIAGGTDTQYF,TGTGCCAGCAGTTACTCCTACCTAATAGCGGGAGGTACAGATACGCAGTATTTT
TRBJ2-7,TRBD1,TRBV5-8,NA,CASSPTRTGRYEQYF,TGTGCCAGCAGCCCAACTCGGACAGGGAGGTACGAGCAGTACTTC
TRBJ1-6,NA,TRBV18,NA,CASSGEGGDSPLHF,TGTGCCAGCTCCGGAGAAGGGGGGGATTCACCCCTCCACTTT
TRBJ2-5,NA,TRBV15,once,CATSRELTGSEETQYF,TGTGCCACCAGCAGAGAGCTTACAGGTTCTGAAGAGACCCAGTACTTC
TRBJ1-3,TRBD1,TRBV7-6,NA,CASSLGDSSGNTIYF,TGTGCCAGCAGCTTGGGGGACAGTTCTGGAAACACCATATATTTT
TRBJ1-1,TRBD1,TRBV19,NA,CASSTGQGVTTEAFF,TGTGCCAGTAGTACAGGACAGGGGGTCACCACTGAAGCTTTCTTT
TRBJ1-2,TRBD1,TRBV7-8,NA,CASSPDRGRSYGYTF,TGTGCCAGCAGCCCAGACAGGGGGCGTTCCTATGGCTACACCTTC
TRBJ2-3,TRBD2,TRBV3-1/TRBV3-2,NA,CASSPRGQTSGTGDTQYF,TGTGCCAGCAGCCCTCGGGGGCAAACTAGCGGGACAGGAGATACGCAGTATTTT
TRBJ2-5,TRBD1,TRBV19,NA,CASSKDRDQETQYF,TGTGCCAGTAGTAAAGACAGGGACCAAGAGACCCAGTACTTC
TRBJ2-1,NA,TRBV7-9,once,CASSLIAERNEQFF,TGTGCCAGCAGCCTTATAGCGGAAAGAAATGAGCAGTTCTTC
TRBJ2-7,NA,TRBV13,few,CASSRFGYEQYF,TGTGCCAGCAGCCGATTCGGGTACGAGCAGTACTTC
TRBJ2-7,NA,TRBV5-1,NA,CASSLGTTATYEQYF,TGCGCCAGCAGCTTGGGGACGACAGCCACCTACGAGCAGTACTTC
TRBJ2-7,NA,TRBV29-1,NA,CSVVRGTPTEQYF,TGCAGCGTTGTAAGGGGGACCCCTACGGAGCAGTACTTC
TRBJ2-7,NA,TRBV3-1/TRBV3-2,once,CASSHGARCYEQYF,TGTGCCAGCAGCCATGGGGCCCGTTGCTACGAGCAGTACTTC
TRBJ2-1,NA,TRBV21-1,NA,CASLYRNLGTSNEQFF,TGTGCCAGCCTGTATAGGAACTTGGGGACATCCAATGAGCAGTTCTTC
TRBJ1-1,NA,TRBV29-1,many,CSAGAGWGMNTEAFF,TGCAGCGCCGGGGCGGGGTGGGGCATGAACACTGAAGCTTTCTTT
TRBJ2-6,TRBD2,TRBV7-3,once,CASAAGGPTGANVLTF,TGTGCCAGCGCAGCGGGAGGGCCCACTGGGGCCAACGTCCTGACTTTC
TRBJ1-1,TRBD1,TRBV9,NA,CASSRTGWGTEAFF,TGTGCCAGCAGCAGGACAGGCTGGGGCACTGAAGCTTTCTTT
TRBJ1-2,NA,TRBV19,NA,CASSREGRGNGYTF,TGTGCCAGCAGTAGAGAAGGACGGGGAAATGGCTACACCTTC
TRBJ2-7,NA,TRBV12-5,NA,CASGLVLTGLTYEQYF,TGTGCTAGTGGTTTGGTACTAACCGGGTTGACCTACGAGCAGTACTTC
TRBJ1-5,NA,TRBV6-5,once,CASTRARGSNQPQHF,TGTGCCAGCACAAGAGCCAGGGGAAGCAATCAGCCCCAGCATTTT
TRBJ2-3,TRBD2,TRBV7-8,NA,CASSRRGRDTQYF,TGTGCCAGCAGCCGGCGGGGGAGGGATACGCAGTATTTT
TRBJ2-5,NA,TRBV7-9,NA,CASSRGREQETQYF,TGTGCCAGCAGCCGGGGACGGGAGCAAGAGACCCAGTACTTC
TRBJ2-2,NA,TRBV7-3,NA,CASSLRALAFTETGELFF,TGTGCCAGCAGCTTAAGGGCCCTAGCCTTCACGGAGACCGGGGAGCTGTTTTTT
TRBJ1-5,TRBD1,TRBV7-6,NA,CASSSYGTGGPYSNQPQHF,TGTGCCAGCAGCTCTTACGGGACAGGGGGCCCCTATAGCAATCAGCCCCAGCATTTT
TRBJ2-5,TRBD1,TRBV29-1,once,CSVAPGGRETQYF,TGCAGCGTTGCCCCAGGGGGCCGGGAGACCCAGTACTTC
TRBJ2-2,TRBD1,TRBV7-3,NA,CASSSQGFGTGELFF,TGTGCCAGCAGCTCACAGGGGTTCGGCACCGGGGAGCTGTTTTTT
TRBJ2-7,NA,TRBV3-1/TRBV3-2,NA,CASSRQGGSGIFEQYF,TGTGCCAGCAGCCGTCAGGGGGGTAGCGGGATTTTCGAGCAGTACTTC
TRBJ1-1,TRBD1,TRBV19,NA,CASSHPGQGSTEAFF,TGTGCCAGTAGCCACCCTGGACAGGGTAGCACTGAAGCTTTCTTT
TRBJ2-5,TRBD1,TRBV4-2,NA,CASSPVGQGEETQYF,TGTGCCAGCAGCCCAGTCGGACAGGGGGAAGAGACCCAGTACTTC
TRBJ1-5,NA,TRBV25-1,NA,CASSGTGHGPQHF,TGTGCCAGCAGTGGTACAGGCCATGGGCCCCAGCATTTT
TRBJ2-3,NA,TRBV9,once,CASSEGRRGDTQYF,TGTGCCAGCAGCGAGGGGCGGCGGGGCGATACGCAGTATTTT
TRBJ2-1,TRBD2,TRBV15,NA,CATSSSGRDNEQFF,TGTGCCACCAGCTCTAGCGGAAGAGACAATGAGCAGTTCTTC
TRBJ2-1,TRBD2,TRBV7-2,NA,CASSKLPGLPHNEQFF,TGTGCCAGCAGCAAACTACCGGGACTACCCCACAATGAGCAGTTCTTC
TRBJ2-1,TRBD1,TRBV3-1/TRBV3-2,NA,CASSQYPGGEFF,TGTGCCAGCAGCCAATATCCAGGGGGCGAGTTCTTC
TRBJ2-3,TRBD2,TRBV12-5,once,CASGLGTSGVSDTQYF,TGTGCTAGTGGTTTGGGGACTAGCGGGGTTTCAGATACGCAGTATTTT
TRBJ1-3,TRBD1,TRBV29-1,once,CSVDDTGTGAGNTIYF,TGCAGCGTAGACGACACGGGGACAGGGGCTGGAAACACCATATATTTT
TRBJ1-5,NA,TRBV6-5,NA,CASRFGPIGNQPQHF,TGTGCCAGCAGGTTTGGGCCAATTGGAAATCAGCCCCAGCATTTT
TRBJ2-7,NA,TRBV19,NA,CASSRGGVPVQYEQYF,TGTGCCAGTAGTAGGGGGGGCGTCCCAGTACAATACGAGCAGTACTTC